The clone carrying this T cell receptor (beta chain) occurred a few times. What it binds is unknown. PCR amplification relied on 60 Vbeta primers (plus 13 Jbeta primers). Data came from immunoSEQ multiplex PCR; TCRdb stores just in-frame clones and leaves some out. The sample lists about 200,000 clones, 82% occurring once. The sample comes from a study of cytomegalovirus exposure and HLA in healthy donors. Whole-study context: Early on, a data release was issued that held some 91 million unique TCRs from HLA-typed donors. Study-wide results and limits: Sequencing depth across donors, presence/absence analyses assumed, was roughly uniform.

CDR1 is MNHEY, CDR2 SVGAGI, per germline. J was trimmed by 6 bases and V by 7 bases; bases with no gene match: 8. This CDR3 is 15 amino acids long. The sample consisted of PBMCs. The chain joins TRBV6-5 to TRBJ2-3; 12 nucleotides match TRBD2. The source is a man aged 35 to 55 in good health and CMV-seropositive. Here the CDR3 reads CASKPSGRAGDTQYF. DNA for the CDR3: TGTGCCAGCAAACCTAGCGGGAGGGCCGGGGATACGCAGTATTTT.